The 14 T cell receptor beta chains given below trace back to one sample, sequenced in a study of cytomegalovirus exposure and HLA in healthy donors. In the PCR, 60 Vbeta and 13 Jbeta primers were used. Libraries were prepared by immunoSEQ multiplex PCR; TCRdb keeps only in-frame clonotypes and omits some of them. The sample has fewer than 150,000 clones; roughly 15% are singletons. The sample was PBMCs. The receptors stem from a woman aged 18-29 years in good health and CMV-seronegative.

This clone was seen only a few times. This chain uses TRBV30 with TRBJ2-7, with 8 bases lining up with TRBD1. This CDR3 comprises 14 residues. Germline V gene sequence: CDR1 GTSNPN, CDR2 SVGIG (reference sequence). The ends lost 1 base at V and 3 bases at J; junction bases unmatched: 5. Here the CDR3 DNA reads TGTGCCTGGAGTGCCCCCGGACAGGGCTACGAGCAGTACTTC. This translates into CAWSAPGQGYEQYF.

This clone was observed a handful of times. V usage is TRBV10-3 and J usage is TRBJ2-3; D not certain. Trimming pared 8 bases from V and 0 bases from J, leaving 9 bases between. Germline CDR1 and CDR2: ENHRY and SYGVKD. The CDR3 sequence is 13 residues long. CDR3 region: CAISGTSTDTQYF. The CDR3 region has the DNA TGTGCCATCTCGGGTACCAGCACAGATACGCAGTATTTT.

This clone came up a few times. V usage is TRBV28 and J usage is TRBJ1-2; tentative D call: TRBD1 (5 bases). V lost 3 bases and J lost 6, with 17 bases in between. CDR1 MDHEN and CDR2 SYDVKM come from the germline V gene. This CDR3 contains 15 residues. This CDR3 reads CASSFPVSGLHGYTF. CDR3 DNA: TGTGCCAGCAGTTTTCCTGTTTCAGGGCTCCATGGCTACACCTTC.

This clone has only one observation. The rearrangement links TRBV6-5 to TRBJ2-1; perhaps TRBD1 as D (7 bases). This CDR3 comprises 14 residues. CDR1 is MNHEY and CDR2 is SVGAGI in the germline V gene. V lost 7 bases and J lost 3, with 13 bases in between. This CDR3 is CASTQGGYYNEQFF. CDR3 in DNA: TGTGCCAGCACTCAGGGGGGATACTACAATGAGCAGTTCTTC.

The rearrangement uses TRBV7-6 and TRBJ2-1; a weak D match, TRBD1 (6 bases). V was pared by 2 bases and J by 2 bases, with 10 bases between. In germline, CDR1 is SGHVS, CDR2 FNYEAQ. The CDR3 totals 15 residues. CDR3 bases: TGTGCCAGCAGCTTAAATACAGGGCCCTACAATGAGCAGTTCTTC. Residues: CASSLNTGPYNEQFF.

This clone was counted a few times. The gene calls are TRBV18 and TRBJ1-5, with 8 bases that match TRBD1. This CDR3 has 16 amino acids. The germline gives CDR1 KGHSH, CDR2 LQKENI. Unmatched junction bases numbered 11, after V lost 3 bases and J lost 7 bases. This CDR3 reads CASSPIDTGGRQPQHF. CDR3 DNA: TGTGCCAGCTCACCGATTGATACAGGGGGTCGGCAGCCCCAGCATTTT. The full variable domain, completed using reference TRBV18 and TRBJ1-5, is NAGVMQNPRHLVRRRGQEARLRCSPMKGHSHVYWYRQLPEEGLKFMVYLQKENIIDESGMPKERFSAEFPKEGPSILRIQQVVRGDSAAYFCASSPIDTGGRQPQHFGDGTRLSIL.

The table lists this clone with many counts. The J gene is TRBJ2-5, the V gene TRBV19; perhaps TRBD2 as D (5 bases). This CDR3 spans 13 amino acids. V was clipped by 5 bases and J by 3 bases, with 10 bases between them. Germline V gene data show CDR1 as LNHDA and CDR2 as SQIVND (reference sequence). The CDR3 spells CASSGAGKETQYF. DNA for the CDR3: TGTGCCAGTAGTGGTGCGGGCAAAGAGACCCAGTACTTC.

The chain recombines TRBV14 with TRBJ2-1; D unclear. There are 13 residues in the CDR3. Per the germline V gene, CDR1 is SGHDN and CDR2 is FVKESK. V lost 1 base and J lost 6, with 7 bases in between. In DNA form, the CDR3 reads TGTGCCAGCAGCCAAGGTTTCTCCAATGAGCAGTTCTTC. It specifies CASSQGFSNEQFF.

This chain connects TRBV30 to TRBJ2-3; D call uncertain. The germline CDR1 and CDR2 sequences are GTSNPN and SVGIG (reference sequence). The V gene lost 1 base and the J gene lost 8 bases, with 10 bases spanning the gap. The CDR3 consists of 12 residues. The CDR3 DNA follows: TGTGCCTGGAGTGCAACGGGTGTTACGCAGTATTTT. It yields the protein CAWSATGVTQYF.

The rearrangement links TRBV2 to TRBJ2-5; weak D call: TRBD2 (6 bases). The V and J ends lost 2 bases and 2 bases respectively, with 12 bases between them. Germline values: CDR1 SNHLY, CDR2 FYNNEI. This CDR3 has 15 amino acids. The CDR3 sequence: CASSERRGSQETQYF. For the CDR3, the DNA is TGTGCCAGCAGTGAACGGCGGGGTTCACAAGAGACCCAGTACTTC.

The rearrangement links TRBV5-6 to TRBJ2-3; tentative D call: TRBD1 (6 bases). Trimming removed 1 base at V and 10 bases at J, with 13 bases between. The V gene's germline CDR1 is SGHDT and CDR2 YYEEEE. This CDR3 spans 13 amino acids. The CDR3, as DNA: TGTGCCAGCAGCTTGAGGTCGGGACAAGCGCAGTATTTT. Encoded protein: CASSLRSGQAQYF.

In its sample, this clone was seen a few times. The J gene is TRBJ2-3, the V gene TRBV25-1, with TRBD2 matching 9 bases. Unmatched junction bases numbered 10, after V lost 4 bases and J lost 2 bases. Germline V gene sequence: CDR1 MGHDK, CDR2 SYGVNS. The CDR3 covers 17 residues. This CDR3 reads CASSVRRAGGYTDTQYF. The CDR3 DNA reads TGTGCCAGCAGTGTAAGGCGAGCGGGGGGCTACACAGATACGCAGTATTTT.

CDR3 loop: CASSLRAGDEKLFF. CDR3 bases: TGTGCCAGCAGTTTAAGGGCAGGGGATGAAAAACTGTTTTTT. V gene TRBV28 combines with J gene TRBJ1-4, with D maybe TRBD1 (6 bases). Trimming shortened V by 2 bases and J by 6 bases, and 10 bases separated the two germline ends. This CDR3 is 14 amino acids long. The germline gives CDR1 MDHEN, CDR2 SYDVKM.

The CDR3 coding sequence is TGTGCCAGCAGCTTAGCCGGAGGGGGGGACGAGCAGTTCTTC. Its protein is CASSLAGGGDEQFF. V gene TRBV7-9 combines with J gene TRBJ2-1, with D possibly matching TRBD2 (7 bases). From germline, CDR1 is SEHNR and CDR2 FQNEAQ (reference sequence). V dropped 0 bases and J dropped 10 bases, with 13 bases sitting between them. The CDR3 extends over 14 amino acids.